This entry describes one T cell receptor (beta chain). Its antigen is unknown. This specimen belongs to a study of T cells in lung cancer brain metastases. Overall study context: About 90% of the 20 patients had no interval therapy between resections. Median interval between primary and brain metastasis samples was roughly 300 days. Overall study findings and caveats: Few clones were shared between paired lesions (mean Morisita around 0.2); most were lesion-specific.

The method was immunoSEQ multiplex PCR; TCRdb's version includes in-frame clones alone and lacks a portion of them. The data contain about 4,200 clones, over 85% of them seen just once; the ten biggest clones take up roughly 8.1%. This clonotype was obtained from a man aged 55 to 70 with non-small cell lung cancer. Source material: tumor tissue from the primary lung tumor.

DNA for the CDR3: TGTGCCAGTAGTCCCACAGGGGCGATACAAGAGACCCAGTACTTC. This sequence encodes CASSPTGAIQETQYF. The genes are TRBV19 and TRBJ2-5, with 7 bases lining up with TRBD1. V shed 5 bases, J shed 2 bases, and the junction held 8 bases outside the gene matches. Germline V gene data show CDR1 as LNHDA and CDR2 as SQIVND (reference sequence). This CDR3 is 15 amino acids long.